A selection of T cell receptor beta chains follows, all from one sample in a study of blood T cells in healthy people across ages. TCRdb reanalysed the 5' RACE reads using MiXCR and keeps one entry per CDR3 protein. The sample shows 730,000 or so distinct CDR3 sequences, approximately 40% of them seen only once. The material sequenced was blood. All receptors come from an elderly man in good health. CDR3s leave out the opening cysteine and the closing phenylalanine or tryptophan. Where a row states a size, it is once, few, many or the class of an expanded clone; other rows omit it.

clone size,V gene,J gene,CDR3 protein
.,TRBV11-2,.,ASSLWRGETQY
once,TRBV11-2,TRBJ2-1,ASSRGVMMHEQF
once,TRBV20-1,TRBJ1-2,SVETRNYGYT
.,TRBV18,TRBJ2-6,ASSPQATSGSGANVLT
.,TRBV7-9,TRBJ2-4,ASSLAQGGVGAKNIQY
.,TRBV5-6,TRBJ2-1,ASSLFGTASYNEQF
few,TRBV20-1,TRBJ2-5,RPGLAGVGETQY
few,TRBV28,TRBJ2-7,ASSPQAGRYNEQY
few,TRBV7-9,TRBJ2-3,ASSGSNTDTQY
.,TRBV20-1,TRBJ1-5,SARDWGQGSGQPQH
.,TRBV20-1,TRBJ2-1,SANRVSSYNEQF
.,TRBV27,TRBJ2-5,ASSLSWAEAKETQY
many,TRBV7-2,TRBJ2-5,ASSLSGQGKETQY
.,TRBV24-1,TRBJ2-2,ATSEFQGGNTGELF
many,TRBV9,TRBJ2-5,ASSAGRVETQY
few,TRBV6-2/TRBV6-3,TRBJ2-1,ASSEAYNEQF
few,TRBV6-2/TRBV6-3,TRBJ1-1,ASSPDRLMNTEAF
.,TRBV7-9,TRBJ2-7,ASSLGGTSGGSSYEQY
.,TRBV27,TRBJ2-7,ASSPSPGQGYNEQY
.,TRBV9,TRBJ1-6,ASSVGSRADQNSPLH
many,TRBV12-3/TRBV12-4,TRBJ2-7,ASSFRLDEQY
.,TRBV20-1,TRBJ2-5,SARDWPGLETQY
few,TRBV6-2/TRBV6-3,TRBJ2-3,ASSPLGVSTDTQY
.,TRBV12-3/TRBV12-4,TRBJ2-1,ASSSTRGLNEQF
.,TRBV6-5,TRBJ1-3,ASRPGESSGNTIY
.,TRBV11-3,TRBJ2-1,ASSSGQGGFNEQF
few,TRBV6-1,TRBJ1-1,ASGNNRGVDTEAF
few,TRBV12-3/TRBV12-4,TRBJ1-4,ASSPPGGGREKLF
few,TRBV30,TRBJ2-7,AWSVVSSGPRVYEQY
many,TRBV12-3/TRBV12-4,TRBJ2-3,ASSGTSGDTQY
.,TRBV7-8,TRBJ1-1,ASSLVIEQGAGNTEAF
.,TRBV19,.,ASSIDGGSSYNEQY
.,TRBV7-2,TRBJ2-5,ASSSGRIQETQY
.,TRBV15,TRBJ2-7,ATSRGGQGLTYERY
many,TRBV29-1,TRBJ2-5,SATGGGQETQY
.,TRBV14,.,ASGPQGYEQY
.,TRBV20-1,TRBJ1-2,SVQTTNYGYT
.,TRBV5-4,TRBJ1-4,ASSLDTDEKLF
many,TRBV9,TRBJ1-4,ASSSTGTGLF
.,TRBV10-1,TRBJ2-7,AAYDEQY
.,TRBV4-1,TRBJ2-7,ASSTSGGGSYEQY
few,TRBV20-1,TRBJ2-7,SARVRIGYEQY